These 10 T cell receptor beta chains share one sample of origin, sequenced in a study of TIL therapy for anti-PD-1-resistant metastatic lung cancer. Time point indicated: pre-treatment sample, taken before nivolumab and TIL therapy. This was the immunoSEQ v3 assay. Using immunoSEQ multiplex PCR, the repertoire was profiled, and TCRdb retains in-frame clones only, with some absent. The sample has some 45,000 clones; around 85% are singletons. The source was blood, collected at baseline. The receptors were sampled from a person aged 25-85 years with non-small cell lung cancer.

As regards this clone: Different DNA sequences within this sample yield the same CDR3. V gene TRBV5-1 combines with J gene TRBJ2-6; D not resolved. Trimming shortened V by 4 bases and J by 4 bases, and 12 bases separated the two germline ends. CDR1 is SGHRS, CDR2 YFSETQ, per germline. The CDR3 extends over 15 amino acids. The CDR3 is CASSGIEGGANVLTF. CDR3 in DNA: TGCGCCAGCAGCGGCATCGAAGGGGGGGCCAACGTCCTGACTTTC.

This clone was seen once. The chain has TRBV20-1 and TRBJ2-3, with D uncertain. The V end lost 5 bases, the J end lost 0 bases, and 3 bases lay between the germline ends. Germline lookup yields CDR1 DFQATT and CDR2 SNEGSKA (reference sequence). This CDR3 has 11 residues. CDR3 bases: TGCAGTGCTGATAGCACAGATACGCAGTATTTT. It encodes CSADSTDTQYF.

The V gene is TRBV18, the J gene TRBJ1-5, with D possibly matching TRBD1 (5 bases). The CDR3 spans 15 residues. Germline V gives CDR1 KGHSH, CDR2 LQKENI. Trimming cost V 3 bases and J 3 bases, with 12 bases left between them. In nucleotides, the CDR3 is TGTGCCAGCTCACCCCGGCAGGGTGACAATCAGCCCCAGCATTTT. It specifies CASSPRQGDNQPQHF. Based on the CDR3 plus reference TRBV18 and TRBJ1-5, the full variable domain is NAGVMQNPRHLVRRRGQEARLRCSPMKGHSHVYWYRQLPEEGLKFMVYLQKENIIDESGMPKERFSAEFPKEGPSILRIQQVVRGDSAAYFCASSPRQGDNQPQHFGDGTRLSIL.

V gene TRBV14 combines with J gene TRBJ2-1, with a weak D call TRBD1 (6 bases). The germline V gene encodes CDR1 SGHDN and CDR2 FVKESK. The CDR3 extends over 12 amino acids. V lost 4 bases to trimming and J lost 13 bases, with 14 bases between them. The CDR3 bases are TGTGCCAGCAGCCCCTTAGGGACATTACAGTTCTTC. The encoded protein is CASSPLGTLQFF.

The chain couples TRBV7-3 to TRBJ2-2, with 7 bases matching TRBD2. The CDR3 contains 14 residues. CDR1 and CDR2 (germline): SGHTA, FQGTGA. Unmatched junction bases numbered 5, after V lost 3 bases and J lost 7 bases. CDR3 region: CASSFGGSDGELFF. The CDR3 nucleotides read TGTGCCAGCAGCTTCGGCGGGAGTGACGGGGAGCTGTTTTTT.

The rearrangement joins TRBV6-4 to TRBJ2-3; no clear D. This CDR3 is built from 16 residues. Germline-derived CDR1 and CDR2 are MRHNA and SNTAGT. V dropped 3 bases and J dropped 0 bases, with 13 bases sitting between them. The CDR3 DNA sequence: TGTGCCAGCAGTGAAAATAAGCAATCTAGCACAGATACGCAGTATTTT. It yields the protein CASSENKQSSTDTQYF.

In regard to this clone: Mismatch with germline at one junction end may stem from a read error. The V and J genes are TRBV7-7 and TRBJ2-7; D not certain. The CDR3 sequence is 13 residues long. Germline assignment: CDR1 SSHAT and CDR2 FNYEAQ (reference sequence). The CDR3 reads CASSLEPKGEQYF. Written as DNA, the CDR3 is TGTGCTAGCAGCTTAGAGCCTAAGGGCGAGCAGTACTTC.

V gene TRBV30 combines with J gene TRBJ2-2, with TRBD1 identical over 7 bases. CDR1 is GTSNPN, CDR2 SVGIG, per germline (reference sequence). The J segment lost 13 bases and the V segment lost 2 bases, leaving 4 bases of the junction unmatched. CDR3 length equals 11 residues. CDR3 in DNA: TGTGCCTGGAGTCGACAGGGTGGGCTGTTTTTT. Translated, it gives CAWSRQGGLFF.

This clone was counted a few times. This chain connects TRBV7-9 to TRBJ2-1; 10 bases are shared with TRBD1. With V trimmed by 3 bases and J by 10 bases, 12 bases remained unmatched. Germline V gene data show CDR1 as SEHNR and CDR2 as FQNEAQ (reference sequence). This CDR3 region has 16 residues. The CDR3 region has the DNA TGTGCCAGCAGCTTGGAGCCGGGACAGGGGCCAGTAGAGCAGTTCTTC. This translates into CASSLEPGQGPVEQFF.

In its sample, this clone was seen once. CDR3 coding DNA: TGTGCCAGTAGTACCGCCTCCCTCCGCAATCAGCCCCAGCATTTT. Protein product: CASSTASLRNQPQHF. This chain uses TRBV19 with TRBJ1-5; no clear D. The CDR3 has 15 amino acids. Germline CDR1 and CDR2: LNHDA and SQIVND (reference sequence). V lost 4 bases and J 2 bases, leaving 12 bases between the germline ends.